The present TCR beta chain was sequenced within a study of cytomegalovirus exposure and HLA in healthy donors. The wider study: Both the approximately 120 validation repertoires and the approximately 620 first-cohort repertoires used the same platform, as reported by a later analysis.

Study outcomes and limitations: TCR beta chains numbering more than 150 were designated cytomegalovirus-associated.

As concerns this clone: Its antigen is currently unknown.

Donors were drawn from the approximately 110-subject validation cohort, separate from the roughly 610-subject first cohort. Repertoires were generated with immunoSEQ multiplex PCR, while TCRdb's copy carries only in-frame clones and drops some. This table holds 65,000 to 80,000 clones, roughly 94% found once. The CDR3 covers 15 residues. Germline CDR1 MGHDK, CDR2 SYGVNS. V lost 3 bases, J lost 7 bases, and 9 bases stayed unmatched. Sequencing was done on a sample of PBMCs. The source is a woman younger than 35 in good health and CMV-seropositive. This rearrangement joins TRBV25-1 to TRBJ2-1; 7 positions match TRBD2. CDR3 region: CASSDLTRGGNEQFF. CDR3 nucleotide sequence: TGTGCCAGCAGTGATTTGACTAGGGGAGGGAATGAGCAGTTCTTC. Looking up the rest from reference TRBV25-1 and TRBJ2-1 gives the full variable domain: EADIYQTPRYLVIGTGKKITLECSQTMGHDKMYWYQQDPGMELHLIHYSYGVNSTEKGDLSSESTVSRIRTEHFPLTLESARPSHTSQYLCASSDLTRGGNEQFFGPGTRLTVL.